The present T cell receptor (beta chain) was sequenced within a study of blood T cell repertoires in COVID-19. In terms of age and location, participants ranged from roughly 18 to 95 years and lived in about 25 US areas. Categorization into cohorts depended on clinical history that participants reported. Two consecutive negative NP/OP PCR tests, clearance, or resolved symptoms defined Cohort 3 recovery. The data were produced by immunoSEQ multiplex PCR, yet TCRdb's version contains in-frame clones alone and is incomplete. The sample has 170,000 or so clones; roughly nine tenths are singletons. Germline CDR1 MGHRA, CDR2 YSYEKL. Trimming stripped 3 bases from V and 0 bases from J, with 9 bases between. This CDR3 is built from 15 residues.

The sequenced sample consisted of PBMCs or T cells enriched from blood (not recorded which). This receptor was identified in a woman aged 50 to 60 who had recovered from COVID-19. The V gene is TRBV4-1, the J gene TRBJ2-1, with a possible D match to TRBD2 (5 bases). The DNA for the CDR3 is TGCGCCAGCAGCCAGGATACTAGCTCCTACAATGAGCAGTTCTTC. This translates into CASSQDTSSYNEQFF.